A single sample gave rise to the 28 T cell receptor beta chains below, sequenced in a study of T and B cells in COVID-19 patients. TRB rearrangements were amplified by multiplex PCR with BIOMED2 TRB-A/B primers. TCRdb reprocessed the multiplex PCR reads with MiXCR, giving one entry per CDR3 protein. The profile shows 15,000 to 20,000 distinct CDR3 sequences, 35% to 40% of them singletons. Blood genomic DNA input for TRB amplification was roughly 220-500 ng. Sequencing was performed on blood. The source is a human donor with active COVID-19.

The chain joins TRBV5-1 to TRBJ2-2; D is uncertain. From germline, CDR1 is SGHRS and CDR2 YFSETQ. V lost 1 base and J lost 5, with 6 bases in between. The CDR3 runs 13 residues. The CDR3 reads CASSLFGTGELFF. The CDR3 nucleotides are TGCGCCAGCAGCTTGTTTGGGACCGGGGAGCTGTTTTTT.

This chain connects TRBV11-2 to TRBJ2-1, with D perhaps given as TRBD1 or TRBD2 (5 bases each). From germline, CDR1 is SGHAT and CDR2 FQNNGV. CDR3 length: 15 residues. V was clipped by 4 bases and J by 6 bases, with 16 bases between them. In nucleotides, the CDR3 is TGTGCCAGCAGCTCCCGGCGGTCTGGGGGCAATGAGCAGTTCTTC. Amino acid sequence: CASSSRRSGGNEQFF.

This clonotype was seen only a few times. This chain links TRBV6-1 with TRBJ2-7; the D call may be TRBD1 or TRBD2 (7 bases each). The V end was cut by 8 bases, the J end by 2 bases, with 19 bases between. Per the germline V gene, CDR1 is MNHNS and CDR2 is SASEGT. The CDR3 runs 15 residues. The CDR3 sequence is CASPRGTESTYEQYF. CDR3 DNA sequence: TGTGCCAGCCCGCGGGGGACAGAATCTACCTACGAGCAGTACTTC.

V usage is TRBV19 and J usage is TRBJ1-5; 9 nucleotides line up with TRBD1. CDR3 length: 15 amino acids. From germline, CDR1 is LNHDA and CDR2 SQIVND (reference sequence). V gave up 4 bases and J gave up 1 base; unmatched junction bases: 2. CDR3 protein: CASSTGTGSNQPQHF. CDR3 DNA: TGTGCCAGTAGTACCGGGACAGGGAGCAATCAGCCCCAGCATTTT.

This chain joins TRBV5-1 and TRBJ1-2, with D tentatively TRBD1 (6 bases). V lost 0 bases and J 2 bases, leaving 8 bases between the germline ends. Germline V CDR1 and CDR2: SGHRS, YFSETQ. The CDR3 is 14 residues long. The CDR3, as DNA: TGCGCCAGCAGCTTGGCCGGACAGAACTATGGCTACACCTTC. Translating gives CASSLAGQNYGYTF.

The rearrangement links TRBV7-6 to TRBJ1-1, with 11 nucleotides matching TRBD1. The CDR3 covers 17 residues. With 5 bases clipped from V and 7 bases from J, the junction kept 15 bases outside the gene matches. Germline V CDR1 and CDR2: SGHVS, FNYEAQ. The CDR3 region has the DNA TGTGCCAGCAGCACCGGGACAGGGGGATTTTTCTTTCATGAAGCTTTCTTT. Translated: CASSTGTGGFFFHEAFF.

This clonotype occurred many times. The CDR3 protein is CASSPGLADDNEQFF. The CDR3 nucleotides are TGTGCCAGCAGCCCGGGACTAGCGGACGACAATGAGCAGTTCTTC. This rearrangement joins TRBV5-6 to TRBJ2-1; 11 nucleotides agree with TRBD2. This CDR3 is built from 15 residues. V trimming: 4 bases; J trimming: 5 bases; junction bases outside the gene matches: 5. Germline V gene sequence: CDR1 SGHDT, CDR2 YYEEEE.

This clonotype was seen a handful of times. CDR3 in DNA: TGTGCCAGTGGACGGAACTACGAGCAGTACTTC. Encoded protein: CASGRNYEQYF. The J gene is TRBJ2-7, the V gene TRBV12-3 or TRBV12-4; D remains unclear. The CDR3 contains 11 residues. V was pared by 9 bases and J by 3 bases, with 9 bases between.

This clonotype was counted only a few times. This chain joins TRBV6-5 and TRBJ2-3, with TRBD2 as a possible D gene (5 bases). The CDR3 totals 15 residues. Germline V gene lookup returns CDR1 MNHEY and CDR2 SVGAGI. V was cut by 6 bases and J by 0 bases, with 13 bases left in between. The CDR3 protein is CASRPRTASTDTQYF. The CDR3 DNA reads as TGTGCCAGCAGACCCCGGACTGCTAGCACAGATACGCAGTATTTT.

This clonotype counts as medium-sized (0.01 to 0.1%). The chain couples TRBV6-1 to TRBJ2-7; 15 nucleotides match TRBD2. V trimming: 4 bases; J trimming: 7 bases; junction bases outside the gene matches: 5. Germline V gives CDR1 MNHNS, CDR2 SASEGT. The CDR3 totals 15 residues. CDR3 residues: CASSGTSGGAVEQYF. DNA of the CDR3: TGTGCCAGCAGTGGGACTAGCGGGGGGGCCGTAGAGCAGTACTTC.

The chain couples TRBV11-2 to TRBJ2-7; D might be TRBD2 (7 bases). The CDR3 is 16 residues long. Trimming took off 0 bases at V and 4 bases at J, with 16 bases between the two ends. Germline V gene data show CDR1 as SGHAT and CDR2 as FQNNGV. The CDR3: CASSLDSGGVTYEQYF. The CDR3 DNA reads as TGTGCCAGCAGCTTAGATTCGGGGGGCGTAACGTACGAGCAGTACTTC.

V gene TRBV6-1 combines with J gene TRBJ1-5; D is possibly TRBD1 (6 bases). The CDR3 has 16 residues. Germline CDR1 is MNHNS and CDR2 is SASEGT. V lost 5 bases to trimming and J lost 0 bases, with 14 bases between them. CDR3 amino acids: CASSQDSPNSNQPQHF. The CDR3 coding sequence is TGTGCCAGCAGTCAGGACAGCCCCAATAGCAATCAGCCCCAGCATTTT.

The V call is TRBV29-1, the J call TRBJ1-2; D remains unclear. The CDR3 has 14 residues. Germline CDR1 SQVTM, CDR2 ANQGSEA. V lost 5 bases and J lost 0, with 13 bases in between. The CDR3 region is CSVSPVTPNYGYTF. CDR3 coding DNA: TGCAGCGTTTCTCCGGTAACCCCTAACTATGGCTACACCTTC.

The J gene is TRBJ2-3, the V gene TRBV29-1; the match to TRBD2 covers 9 bases. With 3 bases clipped from V and 0 bases from J, the junction kept 7 bases outside the gene matches. CDR1 is SQVTM and CDR2 is ANQGSEA in the germline V gene. The CDR3 is made up of 16 amino acids. CDR3 sequence: CSVDGGGEGSTDTQYF. DNA for the CDR3: TGCAGCGTTGATGGCGGGGGGGAGGGAAGCACAGATACGCAGTATTTT.

This clonotype was seen only once. The chain recombines TRBV6-5 with TRBJ2-1, with D unclear. CDR3 length: 15 residues. Trimming stripped 6 bases from V and 0 bases from J, with 12 bases between. The germline V gene encodes CDR1 MNHEY and CDR2 SVGAGI. The CDR3 DNA reads as TGTGCCAGCAGATTAATCTGGGACTCCTACAATGAGCAGTTCTTC. It codes for CASRLIWDSYNEQFF.

This clonotype was recorded a few times. The CDR3 reads CASSSGTGGYNEQFF. CDR3 DNA: TGTGCCAGCAGCTCTGGGACAGGGGGTTACAATGAGCAGTTCTTC. The chain has TRBV7-2 and TRBJ2-1; 11 bases are a match to TRBD1. V dropped 4 bases and J dropped 4; count of bases not matched to a gene: 3. Germline V gene lookup returns CDR1 SGHTA and CDR2 FQGNSA. This CDR3 region has 15 residues.

This clonotype was counted a single time. A clone one base away is much larger, so this may be a read error. The chain combines TRBV4-2 with TRBJ1-3; the D gene is possibly TRBD1 (5 bases). Trimming left V 0 bases short and J 7 bases short, with 10 bases between. The CDR3 consists of 14 residues. The germline V gene has CDR1 LGHNA and CDR2 YNFKEQ. CDR3 sequence (DNA): TGTGCCAGCAGCCAAGAAGGGGAATGCAACACCATATATTTT. Amino acid sequence: CASSQEGECNTIYF.

The chain couples TRBV6-6 to TRBJ1-2; TRBD1 matches at 7 bases. Germline loops: CDR1 MNHNY, CDR2 SVGAGI (reference sequence). J was trimmed by 2 bases and V by 11 bases; bases with no gene match: 5. The CDR3 loop spans 12 amino acids. CDR3 region: CAALTGNYGYTF. CDR3 coding DNA: TGTGCCGCACTGACAGGGAACTATGGCTACACCTTC.

This clonotype was seen a few times. This chain links TRBV27 with TRBJ2-6, with TRBD2 matching over 7 bases. After removal of 4 bases from V and 0 bases from J, the junction contained 3 bases not matched to a gene. The CDR3 spans 16 residues. Germline CDR1 MNHEY, CDR2 SMNVEV (reference sequence). CDR3 amino acids: CASSWGGSSGANVLTF. The CDR3 nucleotides are TGTGCCAGCAGTTGGGGCGGGAGCTCTGGGGCCAACGTCCTGACTTTC.

V usage is TRBV6-2 or TRBV6-3 and J usage is TRBJ2-3, with 7 nucleotides matching TRBD2. J lost 2 bases, V lost 0 bases, and 5 bases had no gene match. The CDR3 has 16 amino acids. Germline V CDR1 and CDR2: MNHEY, SVGEGT. CDR3 DNA: TGTGCCAGCAGTTACTCGGGGACTACCCACACAGATACGCAGTATTTT. Protein sequence: CASSYSGTTHTDTQYF.

This chain links TRBV6-5 with TRBJ1-2; tentatively, D is TRBD1 (5 bases). Trimming stripped 5 bases from V and 4 bases from J, with 11 bases between. There are 13 residues in the CDR3. Germline loops: CDR1 MNHEY, CDR2 SVGAGI. The CDR3 nucleotides read TGTGCCAGCAGTGCGACAGCCATCTATGGCTACACCTTC. Its translation is CASSATAIYGYTF.

This clonotype is termed medium-sized. The chain has TRBV29-1 and TRBJ1-3; 9 positions match TRBD1. The CDR3 has 15 amino acids. After removal of 7 bases from V and 3 bases from J, the junction contained 10 bases not matched to a gene. The germline V gene encodes CDR1 SQVTM and CDR2 ANQGSEA. Here the CDR3 reads CSAANPGQGGNTIYF. In DNA, the CDR3 is TGCAGCGCAGCTAACCCGGGACAGGGTGGAAACACCATATATTTT.

This sequence joins TRBV20-1 and TRBJ2-7; 10 positions match TRBD2. CDR1 is DFQATT, CDR2 SNEGSKA, per germline (reference sequence). The CDR3 extends over 13 amino acids. The V segment lost 3 bases and the J segment 6 bases; nucleotides outside the gene matches: 5. The CDR3 sequence is CSARASGGVEQYV. The CDR3 nucleotides read TGCAGTGCTAGGGCTAGCGGGGGTGTCGAGCAGTACGTC.

The rearrangement links TRBV12-3 or TRBV12-4 to TRBJ1-4; maybe TRBD1 (6 bases). Trimming removed 0 bases at V and 8 bases at J, with 19 bases between. The CDR3 is made up of 17 amino acids. The CDR3 is CASSLATAGAAGEKLFF. The CDR3, as DNA: TGTGCCAGCAGTTTAGCTACCGCAGGGGCCGCCGGCGAAAAACTGTTTTTT.

The chain carries TRBV6-2 or TRBV6-3 and TRBJ2-2; D unclear. CDR3 length: 15 amino acids. Germline loops: CDR1 MNHEY, CDR2 SVGEGT. V was pared by 2 bases and J by 5 bases, with 12 bases between. As DNA, the CDR3 is TGTGCCAGCAGTTACGAGGCACAGATTACCGGGGAGCTGTTTTTT. It translates to CASSYEAQITGELFF.

The chain carries TRBV4-2 and TRBJ2-3; 7 bases agree with TRBD2. CDR1 is LGHNA and CDR2 is YNFKEQ in the germline V gene. The CDR3 length is 15 residues. With 1 base clipped from V and 0 bases from J, the junction kept 1 base outside the gene matches. In nucleotides, the CDR3 is TGTGCCAGCAGCCAAGGGGGGGGGAGCACAGATACGCAGTATTTT. Its translation: CASSQGGGSTDTQYF.

This clonotype has a handful of counts. V is TRBV13 and J is TRBJ1-2; 7 bases line up with TRBD1. V shed 5 bases, J shed 9 bases, and the junction held 15 bases outside the gene matches. CDR1 is PRHDT, CDR2 FYEKMQ, per germline (reference sequence). The CDR3 is 15 residues long. CDR3 protein: CASSPSRQGGLSYTF. In nucleotides, the CDR3 is TGTGCCAGCAGCCCCTCGCGACAGGGTGGGCTGAGCTACACCTTC.

This chain joins TRBV13 and TRBJ2-1; D not resolved. Looked up from germline, CDR1 is PRHDT and CDR2 is FYEKMQ (reference sequence). This CDR3 spans 13 amino acids. Trimming stripped 1 base from V and 12 bases from J, with 13 bases between. Here the CDR3 DNA reads TGTGCCAGCAGCTTAGAGATCGGTCCTGGGCAGTTCTTC. This codes for CASSLEIGPGQFF.